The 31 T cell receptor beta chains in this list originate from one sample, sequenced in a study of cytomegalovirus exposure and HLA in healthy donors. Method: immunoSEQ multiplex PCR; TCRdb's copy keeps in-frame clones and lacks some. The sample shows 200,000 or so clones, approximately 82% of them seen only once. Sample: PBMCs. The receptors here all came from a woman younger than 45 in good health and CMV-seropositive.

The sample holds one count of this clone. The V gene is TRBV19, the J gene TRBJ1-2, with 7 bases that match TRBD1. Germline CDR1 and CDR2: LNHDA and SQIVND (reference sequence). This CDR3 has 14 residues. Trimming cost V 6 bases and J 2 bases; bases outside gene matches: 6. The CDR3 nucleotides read TGTGCCAGTAGGACGACAGGGAACAACTATGGCTACACCTTC. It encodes CASRTTGNNYGYTF.

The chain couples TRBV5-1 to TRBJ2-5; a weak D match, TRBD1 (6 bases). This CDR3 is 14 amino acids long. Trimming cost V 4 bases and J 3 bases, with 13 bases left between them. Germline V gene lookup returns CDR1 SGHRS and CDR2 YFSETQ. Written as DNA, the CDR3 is TGCGCCAGCAGCCCTGCGGACAGAAAAGAGACCCAGTACTTC. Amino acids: CASSPADRKETQYF.

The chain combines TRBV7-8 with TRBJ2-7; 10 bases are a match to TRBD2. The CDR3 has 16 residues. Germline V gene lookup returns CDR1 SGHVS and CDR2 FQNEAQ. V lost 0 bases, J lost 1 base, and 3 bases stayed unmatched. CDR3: CASSLAPSGGSYEQYF. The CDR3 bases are TGTGCCAGCAGCTTAGCTCCTAGCGGGGGTTCCTACGAGCAGTACTTC. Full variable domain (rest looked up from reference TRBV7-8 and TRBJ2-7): GAGVSQSPRYKVAKRGQDVALRCDPISGHVSLFWYQQALGQGPEFLTYFQNEAQLDKSGLPSDRFFAERPEGSVSTLKIQRTQQEDSAVYLCASSLAPSGGSYEQYFGPGTRLTVT.

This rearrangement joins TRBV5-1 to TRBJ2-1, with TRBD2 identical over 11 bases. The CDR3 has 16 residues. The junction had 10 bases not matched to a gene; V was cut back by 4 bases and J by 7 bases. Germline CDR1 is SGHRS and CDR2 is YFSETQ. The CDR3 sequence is CASSLGPSGRQNEQFF. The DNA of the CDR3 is TGCGCCAGCAGCCTAGGACCTAGCGGGAGGCAGAATGAGCAGTTCTTC.

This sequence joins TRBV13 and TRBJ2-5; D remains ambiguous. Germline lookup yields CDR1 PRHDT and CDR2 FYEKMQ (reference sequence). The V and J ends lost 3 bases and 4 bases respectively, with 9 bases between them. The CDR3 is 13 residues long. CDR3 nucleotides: TGTGCCAGCAGCTTCGGATCGGGAGAGACCCAGTACTTC. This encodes CASSFGSGETQYF.

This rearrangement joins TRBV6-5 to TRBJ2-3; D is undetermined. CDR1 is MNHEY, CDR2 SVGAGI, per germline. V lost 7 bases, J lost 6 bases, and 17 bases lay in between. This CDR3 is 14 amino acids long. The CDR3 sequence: CASKRSAEWDTQYF. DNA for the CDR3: TGTGCCAGCAAAAGGAGCGCGGAGTGGGATACGCAGTATTTT.

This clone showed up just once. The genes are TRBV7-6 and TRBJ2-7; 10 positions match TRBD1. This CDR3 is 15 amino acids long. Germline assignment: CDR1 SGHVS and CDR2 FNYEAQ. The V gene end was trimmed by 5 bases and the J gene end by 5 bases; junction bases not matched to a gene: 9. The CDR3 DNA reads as TGTGCCAGCAGCCTAAGGGGAGGACAGGGGGACGAGCAGTACTTC. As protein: CASSLRGGQGDEQYF.

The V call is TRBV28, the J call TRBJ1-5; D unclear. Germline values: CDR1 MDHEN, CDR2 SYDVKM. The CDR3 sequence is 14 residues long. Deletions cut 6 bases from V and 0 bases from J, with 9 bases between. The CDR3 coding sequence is TGTGCCAGCAGCCGAGGTCGTAGCAATCAGCCCCAGCATTTT. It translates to CASSRGRSNQPQHF. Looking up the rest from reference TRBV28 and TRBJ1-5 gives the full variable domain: DVKVTQSSRYLVKRTGEKVFLECVQDMDHENMFWYRQDPGLGLRLIYFSYDVKMKEKGDIPEGYSVSREKKERFSLILESASTNQTSMYLCASSRGRSNQPQHFGDGTRLSIL.

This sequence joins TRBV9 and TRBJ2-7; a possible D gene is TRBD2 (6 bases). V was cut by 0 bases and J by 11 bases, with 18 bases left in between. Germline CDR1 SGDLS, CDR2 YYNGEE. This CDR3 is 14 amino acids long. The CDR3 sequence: CASSVDIAEGGKYF. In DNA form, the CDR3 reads TGTGCCAGCAGCGTAGATATTGCGGAGGGTGGAAAGTACTTC.

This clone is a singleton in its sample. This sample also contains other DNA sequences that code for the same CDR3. CDR3 in DNA: TGTGCCAGCAGTGCCGGGACTAGCGGGAGAGGCGAGACCCAGTACTTC. Protein: CASSAGTSGRGETQYF. The V and J genes are TRBV2 and TRBJ2-5, with TRBD2 matching 14 bases. The trim removed 4 bases at V and 5 bases at J, leaving 6 bases unmatched. There are 16 residues in the CDR3. Looked up from germline, CDR1 is SNHLY and CDR2 is FYNNEI. The complete variable domain, with remaining parts taken from reference TRBV2 and TRBJ2-5, reads EPEVTQTPSHQVTQMGQEVILRCVPISNHLYFYWYRQILGQKVEFLVSFYNNEISEKSEIFDDQFSVERPDGSNFTLKIRSTKLEDSAMYFCASSAGTSGRGETQYFGPGTRLLVL.

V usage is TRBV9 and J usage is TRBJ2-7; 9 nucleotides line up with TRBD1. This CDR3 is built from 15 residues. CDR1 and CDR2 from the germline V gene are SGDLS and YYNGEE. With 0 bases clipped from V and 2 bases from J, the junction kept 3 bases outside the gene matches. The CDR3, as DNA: TGTGCCAGCAGCGTAGGGGGGACAGGGACCTACGAGCAGTACTTC. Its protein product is CASSVGGTGTYEQYF.

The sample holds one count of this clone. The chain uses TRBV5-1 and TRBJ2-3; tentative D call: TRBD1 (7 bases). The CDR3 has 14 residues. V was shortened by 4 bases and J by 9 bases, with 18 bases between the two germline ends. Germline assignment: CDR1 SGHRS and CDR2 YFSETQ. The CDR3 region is CASSPEGGQVTQYF. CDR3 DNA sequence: TGCGCCAGCAGCCCGGAGGGTGGACAGGTAACGCAGTATTTT.

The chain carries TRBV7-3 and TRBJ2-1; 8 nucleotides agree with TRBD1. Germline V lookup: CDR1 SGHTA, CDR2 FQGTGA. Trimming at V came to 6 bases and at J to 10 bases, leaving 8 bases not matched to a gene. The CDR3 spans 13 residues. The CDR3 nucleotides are TGTGCCAGCAGAAGAGACAGGGGCGGGGAGCAGTTCTTC. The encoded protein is CASRRDRGGEQFF.

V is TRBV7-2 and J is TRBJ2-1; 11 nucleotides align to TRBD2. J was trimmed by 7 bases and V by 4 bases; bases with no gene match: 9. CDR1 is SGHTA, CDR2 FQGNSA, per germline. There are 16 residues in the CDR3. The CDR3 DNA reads TGTGCCAGCAGCTCCCCGACTAGCGGGATTTATAATGAGCAGTTCTTC. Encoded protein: CASSSPTSGIYNEQFF.

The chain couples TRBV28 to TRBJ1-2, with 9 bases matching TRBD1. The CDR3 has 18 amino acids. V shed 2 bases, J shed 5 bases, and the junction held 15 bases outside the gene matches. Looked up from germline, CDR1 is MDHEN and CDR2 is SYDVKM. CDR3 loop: CASSLTGTGTSKLYGYTF. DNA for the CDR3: TGTGCCAGCAGTTTAACCGGGACAGGGACTTCAAAGTTATATGGCTACACCTTC.

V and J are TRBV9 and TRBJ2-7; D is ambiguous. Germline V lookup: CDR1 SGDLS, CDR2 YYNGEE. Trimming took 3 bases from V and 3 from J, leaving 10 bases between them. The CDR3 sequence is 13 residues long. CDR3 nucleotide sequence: TGTGCCAGCAGCGCCCCGACTGGCTACGAGCAGTACTTC. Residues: CASSAPTGYEQYF.

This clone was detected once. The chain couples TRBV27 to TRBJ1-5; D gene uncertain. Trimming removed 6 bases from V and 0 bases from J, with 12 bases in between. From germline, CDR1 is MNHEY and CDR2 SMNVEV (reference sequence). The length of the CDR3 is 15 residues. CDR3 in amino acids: CASRPGGNSNQPQHF. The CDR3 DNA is TGTGCCAGCAGACCAGGCGGGAATAGCAATCAGCCCCAGCATTTT.

The CDR3 protein is CASSLTLASTGELFF. DNA for the CDR3: TGCGCCAGCAGCTTGACGCTAGCCTCCACCGGGGAGCTGTTTTTT. The chain is built from TRBV5-1 and TRBJ2-2; D is perhaps TRBD2 (5 bases). This CDR3 region has 15 residues. Germline V lookup: CDR1 SGHRS, CDR2 YFSETQ. V was pared by 1 base and J by 4 bases, with 11 bases between.

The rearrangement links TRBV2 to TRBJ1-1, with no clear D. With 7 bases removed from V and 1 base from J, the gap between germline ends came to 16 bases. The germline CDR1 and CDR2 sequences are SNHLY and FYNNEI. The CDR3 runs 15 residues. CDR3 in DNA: TGTGCCAGCATAGGTCAGGCCGTTCAGAACACTGAAGCTTTCTTT. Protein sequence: CASIGQAVQNTEAFF.

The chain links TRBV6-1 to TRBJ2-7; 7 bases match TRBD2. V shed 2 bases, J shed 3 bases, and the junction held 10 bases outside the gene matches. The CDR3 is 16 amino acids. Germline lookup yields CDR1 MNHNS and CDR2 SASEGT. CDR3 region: CASSEISSGVNYEQYF. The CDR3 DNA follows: TGTGCCAGCAGTGAAATTTCGAGCGGGGTGAACTACGAGCAGTACTTC.

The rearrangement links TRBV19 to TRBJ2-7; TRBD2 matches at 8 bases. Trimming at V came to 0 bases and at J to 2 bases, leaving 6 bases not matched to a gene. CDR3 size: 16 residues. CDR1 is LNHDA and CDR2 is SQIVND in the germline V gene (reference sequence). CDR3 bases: TGTGCCAGTAGTATAGATCTCACTAGCGGTACCTACGAGCAGTACTTC. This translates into CASSIDLTSGTYEQYF.

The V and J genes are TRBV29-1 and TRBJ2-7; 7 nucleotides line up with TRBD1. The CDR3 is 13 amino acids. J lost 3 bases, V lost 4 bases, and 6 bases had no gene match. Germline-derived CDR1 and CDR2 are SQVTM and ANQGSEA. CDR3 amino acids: CSVGQGTDYEQYF. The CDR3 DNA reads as TGCAGCGTTGGTCAAGGGACAGACTACGAGCAGTACTTC.

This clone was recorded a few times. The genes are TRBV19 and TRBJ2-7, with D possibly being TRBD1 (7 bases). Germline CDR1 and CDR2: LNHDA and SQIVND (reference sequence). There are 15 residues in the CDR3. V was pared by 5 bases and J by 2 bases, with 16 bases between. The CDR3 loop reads CASSPQGRGTYEQYF. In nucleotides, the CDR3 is TGTGCCAGTAGTCCACAGGGGCGGGGAACCTACGAGCAGTACTTC.

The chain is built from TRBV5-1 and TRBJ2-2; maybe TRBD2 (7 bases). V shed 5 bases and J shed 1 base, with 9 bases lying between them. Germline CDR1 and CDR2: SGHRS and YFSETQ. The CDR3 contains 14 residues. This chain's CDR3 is CASRRGQNTGELFF. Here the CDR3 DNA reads TGCGCCAGCAGGCGGGGGCAGAACACCGGGGAGCTGTTTTTT.

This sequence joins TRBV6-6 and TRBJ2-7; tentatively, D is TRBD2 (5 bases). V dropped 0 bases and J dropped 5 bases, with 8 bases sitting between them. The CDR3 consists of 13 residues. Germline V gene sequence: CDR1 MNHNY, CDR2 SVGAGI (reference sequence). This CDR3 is CASSYSTGNEQYF. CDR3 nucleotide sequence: TGTGCCAGCAGTTACTCGACGGGGAACGAGCAGTACTTC.

The CDR3 loop reads CASSSDRGRLAAAEAFF. CDR3 coding DNA: TGTGCCAGCAGTTCCGACAGGGGTCGGCTGGCTGCAGCTGAAGCTTTCTTT. This sequence joins TRBV28 and TRBJ1-1; TRBD1 agrees at 8 bases. The CDR3 runs to 17 residues. Per the germline V gene, CDR1 is MDHEN and CDR2 is SYDVKM. Trimming cost V 4 bases and J 6 bases; bases outside gene matches: 16.

Here the CDR3 reads CSAPFSHEQYF. CDR3 DNA: TGCAGTGCCCCCTTTTCCCACGAGCAGTACTTC. The gene calls are TRBV20-1 and TRBJ2-7; D not certain. The CDR3 loop spans 11 amino acids. Trimming took off 6 bases at V and 5 bases at J, with 11 bases between the two ends. Germline V gene lookup returns CDR1 DFQATT and CDR2 SNEGSKA (reference sequence).

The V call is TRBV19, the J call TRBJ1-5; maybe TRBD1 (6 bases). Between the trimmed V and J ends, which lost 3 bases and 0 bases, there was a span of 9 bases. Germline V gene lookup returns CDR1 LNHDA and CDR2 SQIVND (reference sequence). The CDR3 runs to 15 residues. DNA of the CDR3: TGTGCCAGTAGTATCGGACAGTATAGCAATCAGCCCCAGCATTTT. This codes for CASSIGQYSNQPQHF.

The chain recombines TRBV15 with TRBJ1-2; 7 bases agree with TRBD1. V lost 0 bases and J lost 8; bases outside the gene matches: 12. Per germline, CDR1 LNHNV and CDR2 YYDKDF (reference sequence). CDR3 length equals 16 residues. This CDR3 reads CATSRDLSEGAGGYTF. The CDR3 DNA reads TGTGCCACCAGCAGAGATCTCTCCGAGGGGGCCGGGGGCTACACCTTC.

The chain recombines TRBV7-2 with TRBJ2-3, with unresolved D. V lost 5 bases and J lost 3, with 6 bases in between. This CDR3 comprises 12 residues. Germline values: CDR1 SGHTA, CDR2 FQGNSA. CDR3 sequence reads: CASSKLTDTQYF. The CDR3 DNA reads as TGTGCCAGCAGCAAACTAACAGATACGCAGTATTTT.

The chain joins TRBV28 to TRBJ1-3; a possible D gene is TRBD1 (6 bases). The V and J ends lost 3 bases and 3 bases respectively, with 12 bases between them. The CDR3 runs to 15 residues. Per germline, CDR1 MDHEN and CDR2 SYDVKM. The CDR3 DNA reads TGTGCCAGCAGTTTTGGGGGGGCCGGTGGAAACACCATATATTTT. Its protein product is CASSFGGAGGNTIYF.